What follows describes a single T cell receptor beta chain. The data originate from a study of blood T cell repertoires in COVID-19. For the study at large: PBMCs, B-cell-depleted T cells, or T cells provided the cDNA or gDNA that made up the material.

Original methodology: Amplification with reference gene primers provided the estimates of nucleated cell counts. Generated by immunoSEQ multiplex PCR, the TCRdb table keeps only in-frame clones and is missing some. V, J and clone size derive from that table, while D and trimming were established from the DNA sequence. The table records roughly 100,000 clones, less than 90% of them present only once. Germline V lookup: CDR1 LNHDA, CDR2 SQIVND (reference sequence). This CDR3 comprises 13 residues. Trimming stripped 5 bases from V and 2 bases from J, with 8 bases between. This TCR derives from a human donor in a cohort sampled during active COVID-19. Material: peripheral blood. The V and J genes are TRBV19 and TRBJ2-3; unclear D gene. The CDR3 region has the DNA TGTGCCAGTAGTCCCCAGGCCACAGATACGCAGTATTTT. The encoded protein is CASSPQATDTQYF.